The 31 T cell receptor beta chains in this list originate from one sample, sequenced in a study of blood T cell repertoires in COVID-19. Profiling relied on immunoSEQ multiplex PCR, and the TCRdb table lists in-frame clones only, not all of them. The repertoire holds almost 500,000 clones, with 70% to 90% as singletons. The sequenced sample was PBMCs or T cells enriched from blood (not recorded which). Receptor source: a woman in her fifties or sixties who had recovered from COVID-19.

This clone has a single count. This chain links TRBV2 with TRBJ2-1; 15 bases agree with TRBD2. The V gene end was trimmed by 5 bases and the J gene end by 9 bases; junction bases not matched to a gene: 8. In germline, CDR1 is SNHLY, CDR2 FYNNEI. The CDR3 runs to 16 residues. CDR3 nucleotide sequence: TGTGCCAGCAGTTATCGGACTAGCGGGGGGGCCGGTGAGCAGTTCTTC. It specifies CASSYRTSGGAGEQFF.

The rearrangement joins TRBV5-6 to TRBJ2-2, with TRBD1 identical over 10 bases. This CDR3 has 16 amino acids. Germline V gene data show CDR1 as SGHDT and CDR2 as YYEEEE. V gave up 0 bases and J gave up 7 bases; unmatched junction bases: 6. CDR3 amino acids: CASSLAGTGEFGELFF. In DNA form, the CDR3 reads TGTGCCAGCAGCTTGGCCGGGACAGGGGAATTCGGGGAGCTGTTTTTT.

This sequence joins TRBV20-1 and TRBJ2-1, with 9 positions matching TRBD1. The ends lost 3 bases at V and 4 bases at J; junction bases unmatched: 7. The CDR3 has 15 residues. CDR1 DFQATT and CDR2 SNEGSKA come from the germline V gene (reference sequence). The CDR3 spells CSASRGTGSYNEQFF. The CDR3 region has the DNA TGCAGTGCTAGTCGAGGGACAGGGTCGTACAATGAGCAGTTCTTC.

The V and J genes are TRBV6-5 and TRBJ2-3, with 8 bases fitting TRBD2. This CDR3 has 14 amino acids. V lost 6 bases to trimming and J lost 4 bases; unmatched junction nucleotides: 6. Per the germline V gene, CDR1 is MNHEY and CDR2 is SVGAGI. CDR3 sequence (DNA): TGTGCCAGCAGCAGCGGGGGCTTGGCAGATACGCAGTATTTT. Translation: CASSSGGLADTQYF.

The chain employs TRBV4-1 and TRBJ1-4, with a tentative D call TRBD1 (5 bases). The CDR3 runs 15 residues. The V and J ends lost 1 base and 8 bases respectively, with 14 bases between them. Looked up from germline, CDR1 is MGHRA and CDR2 is YSYEKL. The CDR3 sequence is CASSQVSGRAEKLFF. CDR3 in DNA: TGCGCCAGCAGCCAAGTTTCGGGCAGGGCGGAAAAACTGTTTTTT.

The gene calls are TRBV7-8 and TRBJ1-2; D is unclear. V was trimmed by 0 bases and J by 8 bases, leaving 10 bases between them. Germline V gene lookup returns CDR1 SGHVS and CDR2 FQNEAQ. This CDR3 region has 13 residues. CDR3 coding DNA: TGTGCCAGCAGCTTAGCGGTTAGTGAGGGCTACACCTTC. Protein product: CASSLAVSEGYTF.

This chain links TRBV5-1 with TRBJ2-7, with D possibly TRBD1 on 6 matching bases. The CDR3 consists of 14 residues. Between the trimmed V and J ends, which lost 1 base and 4 bases, there was a span of 12 bases. Looked up from germline, CDR1 is SGHRS and CDR2 is YFSETQ. CDR3 sequence reads: CASSLSRGEYEQYF. CDR3 coding DNA: TGCGCCAGCAGCTTGAGCAGGGGAGAGTACGAGCAGTACTTC. The full variable domain, with the rest looked up from reference TRBV5-1 and TRBJ2-7, is KAGVTQTPRYLIKTRGQQVTLSCSPISGHRSVSWYQQTPGQGLQFLFEYFSETQRNKGNFPGRFSGRQFSNSRSEMNVSTLELGDSALYLCASSLSRGEYEQYFGPGTRLTVT.

This chain joins TRBV2 and TRBJ1-1; D is uncertain. Germline V gene sequence: CDR1 SNHLY, CDR2 FYNNEI. V gave up 0 bases and J gave up 9 bases, with 14 bases separating them. The CDR3 is 14 amino acids. For the CDR3, the DNA is TGTGCCAGCAGTGAAGCACAAGTGAGGCCCCAAGCTTTCTTT. Its translation is CASSEAQVRPQAFF. Together with reference TRBV2 and TRBJ1-1, the CDR3 gives the full variable domain: EPEVTQTPSHQVTQMGQEVILRCVPISNHLYFYWYRQILGQKVEFLVSFYNNEISEKSEIFDDQFSVERPDGSNFTLKIRSTKLEDSAMYFCASSEAQVRPQAFFGQGTRLTVV.

This chain uses TRBV3-1 (or the pseudogene TRBV3-2) with TRBJ1-6, with no clear D. The CDR3 is made up of 13 amino acids. Trimming removed 0 bases at V and 10 bases at J, with 7 bases between. Germline CDR1 reads LGHDT; CDR2 reads YNNKEL (reference sequence). The CDR3 DNA follows: TGTGCCAGCAGCCAAGAAGTCGGGTCACCCCTCCACTTT. Translating it yields CASSQEVGSPLHF.

This clone came up once. V gene TRBV5-6 combines with J gene TRBJ1-1; the D gene is possibly TRBD1 (5 bases). This CDR3 spans 12 amino acids. Germline lookup yields CDR1 SGHDT and CDR2 YYEEEE. Trimming pared 3 bases from V and 7 bases from J, leaving 10 bases between. CDR3: CASSSDSDEAFF. The DNA for the CDR3 is TGTGCCAGCAGCTCCGACAGTGATGAAGCTTTCTTT.

The V and J genes are TRBV6-5 and TRBJ2-1, with 7 positions matching TRBD1. V was pared by 5 bases and J by 10 bases, with 11 bases of the junction left unmatched. There are 14 residues in the CDR3. CDR1 and CDR2 (germline): MNHEY, SVGAGI. CDR3 region: CASSPRETGNEQFF. CDR3 DNA: TGTGCCAGCAGTCCAAGGGAGACAGGGAACGAGCAGTTCTTC.

V is TRBV24-1 and J is TRBJ1-1, with D uncertain. Germline CDR1 and CDR2: KGHDR and SFDVKD. The CDR3 contains 13 residues. Trimming shortened V by 6 bases and J by 5 bases, and 12 bases separated the two germline ends. The CDR3 loop reads CATSPDSVTEAFF. CDR3 nucleotides: TGTGCCACCAGTCCAGACTCCGTGACTGAAGCTTTCTTT.

This chain connects TRBV20-1 to TRBJ2-5; TRBD2 is a possible D gene (6 bases). The CDR3 contains 14 residues. Germline CDR1 DFQATT, CDR2 SNEGSKA (reference sequence). Trimming left V 3 bases short and J 10 bases short, with 21 bases between. CDR3: CSASIRASAGGQYF. The DNA of the CDR3 is TGCAGTGCTAGTATCCGGGCCTCAGCGGGTGGCCAGTACTTC.

The chain uses TRBV5-4 and TRBJ2-3; 14 bases agree with TRBD2. The CDR3 extends over 19 amino acids. The germline CDR1 and CDR2 sequences are SGHNT and YYREEE (reference sequence). V was clipped by 3 bases and J by 1 base; unmatched bases: 10. CDR3 loop: CASSSGGTSGGFGTDTQYF. In nucleotides, the CDR3 is TGTGCCAGCAGCTCGGGCGGGACTAGCGGGGGTTTCGGCACAGATACGCAGTATTTT.

The chain uses TRBV5-4 and TRBJ2-5, with D possibly matching TRBD1 (5 bases). Germline assignment: CDR1 SGHNT and CDR2 YYREEE (reference sequence). V was clipped by 5 bases and J by 4 bases, with 12 bases between them. CDR3 length: 13 amino acids. The CDR3 DNA follows: TGTGCCAGCAGGTTTCAGGGCGGAGAGACCCAGTACTTC. This sequence encodes CASRFQGGETQYF. The full variable domain, rest sourced from reference TRBV5-4 and TRBJ2-5, is ETGVTQSPTHLIKTRGQQVTLRCSSQSGHNTVSWYQQALGQGPQFIFQYYREEENGRGNFPPRFSGLQFPNYSSELNVNALELDDSALYLCASRFQGGETQYFGPGTRLLVL.

The rearrangement uses TRBV5-1 and TRBJ2-2, with 8 nucleotides matching TRBD1. There are 17 residues in the CDR3. The V segment lost 4 bases and the J segment 4 bases; nucleotides outside the gene matches: 12. Germline V gene sequence: CDR1 SGHRS, CDR2 YFSETQ. The CDR3 loop is CASSPDPGGASTGELFF. The CDR3 DNA reads TGCGCCAGCAGCCCGGACCCAGGGGGCGCGAGCACCGGGGAGCTGTTTTTT.

This clone was observed a few times. The chain uses TRBV18 and TRBJ1-1; possibly TRBD1 for D (5 bases). Germline assignment: CDR1 KGHSH and CDR2 LQKENI. This CDR3 comprises 16 residues. V lost 6 bases and J 0 bases, leaving 17 bases between the germline ends. CDR3 DNA: TGTGCCAGCTCTTCGCGAGTCGTGGACATGAACACTGAAGCTTTCTTT. Translated, it gives CASSSRVVDMNTEAFF.

This clone was seen just once. The gene calls are TRBV19 and TRBJ1-4, with D tentatively TRBD1 (5 bases). Looked up from germline, CDR1 is LNHDA and CDR2 is SQIVND (reference sequence). The CDR3 is 17 residues long. The ends were cut back, 7 bases at V and 0 bases at J, with 18 bases in the middle. The CDR3 bases are TGTGCCAGTAATGACAGAAGGTCCCCTGCAACTAATGAAAAACTGTTTTTT. Translation gives CASNDRRSPATNEKLFF.

This clone was counted once. This CDR3 is CASSWAVRGGYTF. Written as DNA, the CDR3 is TGTGCCAGCAGTTGGGCAGTTCGGGGTGGCTACACCTTC. The V and J genes are TRBV12-3 or TRBV12-4 and TRBJ1-2, with no clear D. The CDR3 sequence is 13 residues long. Trimming removed 4 bases at V and 7 bases at J, with 13 bases between.

This chain links TRBV3-1 (or the pseudogene TRBV3-2) with TRBJ1-1; D is unresolved. Trimming shortened V by 2 bases and J by 3 bases, and 10 bases separated the two germline ends. The CDR3 consists of 14 residues. From germline, CDR1 is LGHDT and CDR2 YNNKEL (reference sequence). CDR3 region: CASSQNSRYTEAFF. CDR3 nucleotide sequence: TGTGCCAGCAGCCAAAACAGTAGATACACTGAAGCTTTCTTT.

The J gene is TRBJ2-3, the V gene TRBV11-2; tentatively, D is TRBD2 (6 bases). The CDR3 consists of 16 residues. V was trimmed by 5 bases and J by 2 bases, leaving 17 bases between them. Germline values: CDR1 SGHAT, CDR2 FQNNGV. The CDR3 DNA reads TGTGCCAGCAGCGTCCTTTTAGCGGACCTCACAGATACGCAGTATTTT. Translated, it gives CASSVLLADLTDTQYF.

This CDR3 reads CASSTGQGYNYGYTF. The CDR3 nucleotides read TGTGCCAGCAGTACGGGACAGGGATATAACTATGGCTACACCTTC. The V gene is TRBV6-2 or TRBV6-3, the J gene TRBJ1-2; 9 bases line up with TRBD1. J was trimmed by 1 base and V by 5 bases; bases with no gene match: 5. The CDR3 has 15 residues. CDR1 is MNHEY, CDR2 SVGEGT, per germline.

The rearrangement links TRBV27 to TRBJ1-5; D ambiguous. The germline CDR1 and CDR2 sequences are MNHEY and SMNVEV (reference sequence). This CDR3 region has 12 residues. The ends were cut back, 8 bases at V and 6 bases at J, with 11 bases in the middle. The CDR3 here is CASGYEGQPQHF. CDR3 coding DNA: TGTGCCAGCGGTTACGAGGGTCAGCCCCAGCATTTT.

The J gene is TRBJ1-5, the V gene TRBV2, with D unclear. This CDR3 region has 13 residues. Between the trimmed V and J ends, which lost 5 bases and 8 bases, there was a span of 13 bases. Germline CDR1 SNHLY, CDR2 FYNNEI. CDR3 coding DNA: TGTGCCAGCAGTCAAAGACGGGTGGAGCCCCAGCATTTT. Protein product: CASSQRRVEPQHF.

The chain joins TRBV3-1 (or the pseudogene TRBV3-2) to TRBJ1-4; the D gene is possibly TRBD1 (5 bases). CDR1 is LGHDT, CDR2 YNNKEL, per germline (reference sequence). Between the trimmed V and J ends, which lost 4 bases and 8 bases, there was a span of 17 bases. The CDR3 totals 15 residues. The CDR3 coding sequence is TGTGCCAGCAGCCCCGGACGGGGGTCTAGGGAAAAACTGTTTTTT. Translation: CASSPGRGSREKLFF.

The chain couples TRBV11-2 to TRBJ1-3; D might be TRBD1 (5 bases). Germline CDR1 reads SGHAT; CDR2 reads FQNNGV. The CDR3 spans 14 residues. Trimming pared 3 bases from V and 4 bases from J, leaving 10 bases between. CDR3 sequence: CASSFSGPGNTIYF. The CDR3 DNA follows: TGTGCCAGCAGCTTCTCAGGGCCCGGAAACACCATATATTTT.

The chain uses TRBV15 and TRBJ2-7; the D gene is possibly TRBD1 (6 bases). The length of the CDR3 is 16 residues. Germline V CDR1 and CDR2: LNHNV, YYDKDF (reference sequence). Trimming shortened V by 0 bases and J by 0 bases, and 12 bases separated the two germline ends. CDR3 nucleotides: TGTGCCACCAGCAGAGATCAATCGGACAGCTCCTACGAGCAGTACTTC. Residues: CATSRDQSDSSYEQYF. Combining the CDR3 with reference TRBV15 and TRBJ2-7 gives the whole variable domain DAMVIQNPRYQVTQFGKPVTLSCSQTLNHNVMYWYQQKSSQAPKLLFHYYDKDFNNEADTPDNFQSRRPNTSFCFLDIRSPGLGDTAMYLCATSRDQSDSSYEQYFGPGTRLTVT.

V usage is TRBV6-6 and J usage is TRBJ1-4; D not resolved. V dropped 4 bases and J dropped 4 bases, with 7 bases sitting between them. This CDR3 contains 13 residues. The germline V gene encodes CDR1 MNHNY and CDR2 SVGAGI (reference sequence). The CDR3 is CASSWRVNEKLFF. In DNA form, the CDR3 reads TGTGCCAGCAGTTGGAGGGTTAATGAAAAACTGTTTTTT.

This clone was recorded only once. V usage is TRBV19 and J usage is TRBJ1-5; a possible D gene is TRBD1 (6 bases). Trimming took 9 bases from V and 0 from J, leaving 18 bases between them. Germline CDR1 reads LNHDA; CDR2 reads SQIVND (reference sequence). This CDR3 has 16 residues. CDR3 loop: CASQAQTGHSNQPQHF. In DNA form, the CDR3 reads TGTGCCAGCCAGGCCCAGACAGGTCATAGCAATCAGCCCCAGCATTTT.

The CDR3 DNA reads TGTGCCAGCAGGGGGCTCGGCCGCACAGATACGCAGTATTTT. The encoded protein is CASRGLGRTDTQYF. The chain combines TRBV27 with TRBJ2-3, with D possibly being TRBD1 (5 bases). V lost 6 bases and J 1 base, leaving 11 bases between the germline ends. Germline lookup yields CDR1 MNHEY and CDR2 SMNVEV (reference sequence). The CDR3 contains 14 residues.

This chain's CDR3 is CASSLHQAAYGYTF. The CDR3 DNA reads TGTGCCAGCAGTCTCCACCAGGCAGCCTATGGCTACACCTTC. This rearrangement joins TRBV6-5 to TRBJ1-2, with D unresolved. V was cut by 5 bases and J by 4 bases, with 14 bases left in between. The CDR3 length is 14 residues. Germline V lookup: CDR1 MNHEY, CDR2 SVGAGI.